Listed here is a single T cell receptor beta chain. The target antigen is unknown. This sample was taken from a study of blood T cells in healthy people across ages. Study-level findings and limits: Calculation of diversity from one million T cells yielded estimates considered to be underestimates. Lack of knowledge of donor CMV status possibly confounded expanded clonotype changes. A greater number of naive CD4+ cells and higher diversity distinguished long-lived donors from aged donors.

The use of a sample-barcoded 5' primer and a J-beta primer mix characterized a second PCR of roughly 7 to 11 cycles. A single record per CDR3 protein comes from TCRdb applying MiXCR to the 5' RACE reads. Of over a million distinct CDR3 sequences listed, 55% to 75% were seen once; the top ten hold 6.5% to 8%. This TCR was sampled from a man younger than 35 in good health. The sequenced sample was blood.

CDR3 sequence reads: CASSLDGTSGRALPFF. The DNA for the CDR3 is TGTGCCAGCAGTTTAGACGGGACTAGCGGGAGGGCCCTCCCGTTCTTC. The chain couples TRBV12-3 or TRBV12-4 to TRBJ2-1; 16 nucleotides match TRBD2. After removal of 1 base from V and 15 bases from J, the junction contained 9 bases not matched to a gene. This CDR3 region has 16 residues.